A single sample is the source of the 21 T cell receptor beta chains below, sequenced in a study of T cell repertoires in cytomegalovirus infection. TCRdb reprocessed the reads with MiXCR, giving one entry per CDR3 protein. The table records about a million distinct CDR3 sequences, under 40% of them present only once. No antigen has been identified for these receptors. This material consisted of cultured CD8+ T cells from PBMCs, taken from culture after CMV antigen stimulation. All receptors come from a human donor in good health (CMV status not recorded). Some clones in this sample may be carry-over from other donors' samples.

This chain joins TRBV6-1 and TRBJ2-7; D is uncertain. The germline V and J ends were trimmed by 0 bases and 2 bases, with 11 bases remaining between them. The CDR3 consists of 15 residues. Germline V gene sequence: CDR1 MNHNS, CDR2 SASEGT. The CDR3 is CASSEAGSSAYEQYF. The CDR3 DNA reads TGTGCCAGCAGTGAAGCTGGATCTAGTGCCTACGAGCAGTACTTC.

In its sample, this clonotype was seen many times. The V and J genes are TRBV6-1 and TRBJ2-2, with D perhaps TRBD1 or TRBD2 (6 bases each). Germline CDR1 is MNHNS and CDR2 is SASEGT. This CDR3 contains 11 residues. Trimming took off 4 bases at V and 13 bases at J, with 10 bases between the two ends. The CDR3 reads CASSVGGLLFF. The CDR3 DNA sequence: TGTGCCAGCAGTGTAGGGGGGTTGCTGTTTTTT.

Here the CDR3 reads CASSARQQGNTGELFF. The DNA of the CDR3 is TGTGCCAGCAGCGCCCGCCAACAGGGGAACACCGGGGAGCTGTTTTTT. This chain joins TRBV9 and TRBJ2-2, with a tentative D call TRBD1 (6 bases). The CDR3 contains 16 residues. The germline gives CDR1 SGDLS, CDR2 YYNGEE. Trimming stripped 3 bases from V and 1 base from J, with 13 bases between.

This chain links TRBV6-5 with TRBJ2-1; D may be TRBD2 (6 bases). V was trimmed by 4 bases and J by 8 bases, leaving 21 bases between them. This CDR3 is 16 amino acids long. Germline lookup yields CDR1 MNHEY and CDR2 SVGAGI. This CDR3 is CASSSYPPPIADEQFF. The CDR3 region has the DNA TGTGCCAGCAGTTCATACCCGCCACCTATAGCGGATGAGCAGTTCTTC.

This clonotype occurred a few times. The chain employs TRBV7-6 and TRBJ1-2, with TRBD1 identical over 8 bases. The germline V gene encodes CDR1 SGHVS and CDR2 FNYEAQ. CDR3 length: 12 amino acids. Trimming took 5 bases from V and 8 from J; bases not matched to a gene: 4. The CDR3 coding sequence is TGTGCCAGCAGCATGGACAGGGCGGGCTACACCTTC. Translated, it gives CASSMDRAGYTF.

This clonotype was found a few times. The chain is built from TRBV19 and TRBJ1-1; unclear D gene. Germline V gene sequence: CDR1 LNHDA, CDR2 SQIVND (reference sequence). V was trimmed by 0 bases and J by 0 bases, leaving 14 bases between them. The CDR3 totals 17 residues. The CDR3 loop is CASSIDRDGPMNTEAFF. In nucleotides, the CDR3 is TGTGCCAGTAGTATAGATCGAGACGGCCCCATGAACACTGAAGCTTTCTTT. Looking up the rest from reference TRBV19 and TRBJ1-1 gives the full variable domain: DGGITQSPKYLFRKEGQNVTLSCEQNLNHDAMYWYRQDPGQGLRLIYYSQIVNDFQKGDIAEGYSVSREKKESFPLTVTSAQKNPTAFYLCASSIDRDGPMNTEAFFGQGTRLTVV.

This rearrangement joins TRBV6-6 to TRBJ2-2, with D perhaps matching TRBD1 (6 bases). CDR1 is MNHNY, CDR2 SVGAGI, per germline (reference sequence). The CDR3 has 18 amino acids. V was clipped by 6 bases and J by 5 bases, with 25 bases between them. For the CDR3, the DNA is TGTGCCAGCAGCCCGGACAGAAAGGAGCGAATATCTACCGGGGAGCTGTTTTTT. Encoded protein: CASSPDRKERISTGELFF.

This clonotype occurred once. This sequence joins TRBV7-6 and TRBJ2-1; tentatively, D is TRBD2 (6 bases). The ends were cut back, 5 bases at V and 2 bases at J, with 19 bases in the middle. The CDR3 covers 17 residues. Germline CDR1 and CDR2: SGHVS and FNYEAQ. The CDR3 is CASSAGLVAGPYNEQFF. The CDR3 DNA reads TGTGCCAGCAGCGCGGGGTTAGTGGCCGGCCCCTACAATGAGCAGTTCTTC.

The gene calls are TRBV7-6 and TRBJ1-1; D is ambiguous. Trimming shortened V by 1 base and J by 0 bases, and 9 bases separated the two germline ends. The V gene's germline CDR1 is SGHVS and CDR2 FNYEAQ. This CDR3 is built from 15 residues. Written as DNA, the CDR3 is TGTGCCAGCAGCTTAGAGTTGTTGTTGAACACTGAAGCTTTCTTT. Its translation: CASSLELLLNTEAFF.

This clonotype was counted only a few times. This chain joins TRBV12-3 or TRBV12-4 and TRBJ2-2; D is possibly TRBD1 or TRBD2 (6 bases each). V shed 2 bases and J shed 4 bases, with 11 bases lying between them. The CDR3 runs to 15 residues. CDR3 coding DNA: TGTGCCAGCAGTTTAACGGGGGCGTTCACCGGGGAGCTGTTTTTT. It yields the protein CASSLTGAFTGELFF.

This clonotype was counted only a few times. J is TRBJ2-7 and V is TRBV10-2, with 10 bases identical to TRBD1. The CDR3 is made up of 17 amino acids. Germline V lookup: CDR1 WSHSY, CDR2 SAAADI. V trimming: 3 bases; J trimming: 0 bases; junction bases outside the gene matches: 8. CDR3 sequence: CASSDAAGQGGSYEQYF. The CDR3 DNA reads TGCGCCAGCAGTGACGCCGCCGGACAGGGGGGCTCCTACGAGCAGTACTTC.

This chain connects TRBV12-3 or TRBV12-4 to TRBJ2-5; 10 bases map to TRBD2. V shed 6 bases and J 2 bases; nucleotides not matched to a gene: 12. CDR3 length: 17 residues. The CDR3 protein is CASSPRLLAGKQETQYF. The CDR3 DNA reads as TGTGCCAGCAGCCCTCGTCTACTAGCGGGGAAACAAGAGACCCAGTACTTC.

Note on this clonotype: Because it lacks the conserved phenylalanine or tryptophan at the end, this CDR3 is likely a read error. The CDR3 is CSVDSGDSEQFL. The CDR3 coding sequence is TGCAGCGTTGACTCAGGGGATAGCGAGCAGTTCTTA. The genes are TRBV29-1 and TRBJ2-1, with D perhaps TRBD1 (6 bases). Trimming took off 3 bases at V and 10 bases at J, with 13 bases between the two ends. Looked up from germline, CDR1 is SQVTM and CDR2 is ANQGSEA. The CDR3 covers 12 residues.

This clonotype was found a few times. The gene calls are TRBV12-3 or TRBV12-4 and TRBJ2-7; 7 positions agree with TRBD1. The CDR3 has 15 amino acids. The V gene end was trimmed by 6 bases and the J gene end by 0 bases; junction bases not matched to a gene: 8. The CDR3 coding sequence is TGTGCCAGCAGCCCCGGGACAGTCCTCTCCTACGAGCAGTACTTC. This translates into CASSPGTVLSYEQYF.

This clonotype was counted only a few times. The CDR3 bases are TGTGCCAGCAGTGAAGTCTCTAGTTACGAGCAGTACGTC. The encoded protein is CASSEVSSYEQYV. V gene TRBV6-1 combines with J gene TRBJ2-7; unclear D gene. V lost 1 base and J 4 bases, leaving 8 bases between the germline ends. Germline V gene lookup returns CDR1 MNHNS and CDR2 SASEGT. The CDR3 consists of 13 residues.

This rearrangement joins TRBV4-1 to TRBJ1-1; a weak D match, TRBD1 (6 bases). Between the trimmed V and J ends, which lost 0 bases and 5 bases, there was a span of 13 bases. There are 15 residues in the CDR3. Germline loops: CDR1 MGHRA, CDR2 YSYEKL. This CDR3 reads CASSQEGGGATEAFF. CDR3 in DNA: TGCGCCAGCAGCCAAGAAGGAGGGGGGGCGACTGAAGCTTTCTTT.

The rearrangement links TRBV29-1 to TRBJ1-2, with D possibly being TRBD1 (5 bases). Trimming shortened V by 3 bases and J by 3 bases, and 17 bases separated the two germline ends. The CDR3 covers 15 residues. Germline V gene sequence: CDR1 SQVTM, CDR2 ANQGSEA. Here the CDR3 reads CSVELGRDWDYGYTF. CDR3 in DNA: TGCAGCGTTGAGCTAGGCAGGGACTGGGACTATGGCTACACCTTC. The entire variable domain, with the rest obtained from reference TRBV29-1 and TRBJ1-2, is as follows: SAVISQKPSRDICQRGTSLTIQCQVDSQVTMMFWYRQQPGQSLTLIATANQGSEATYESGFVIDKFPISRPNLTFSTLTVSNMSPEDSSIYLCSVELGRDWDYGYTFGSGTRLTVV.

The V gene is TRBV7-4, the J gene TRBJ1-1, with a weak D call TRBD1 (5 bases). This CDR3 spans 16 amino acids. Looked up from germline, CDR1 is SGHVT and CDR2 is SQSDAQ. Trimming left V 3 bases short and J 1 base short, with 15 bases between. DNA of the CDR3: TGTGCCAGCAGCTTTGAAATGGGGGGACCGAACACTGAAGCTTTCTTT. It codes for CASSFEMGGPNTEAFF. Looking up the rest from reference TRBV7-4 and TRBJ1-1 gives the full variable domain: GAGVSQSPRYKVAKRGRDVALRCDSISGHVTLYWYRQTLGQGSEVLTYSQSDAQRDKSGRPSGRFSAERPERSVSTLKIQRTEQGDSAVYLCASSFEMGGPNTEAFFGQGTRLTVV.

Remarks on this clonotype: A junction end diverges from the germline sequence, so it may reflect a read error. The rearrangement links TRBV5-6 to TRBJ1-2; TRBD1 agrees at 9 bases. Germline loops: CDR1 SGHDT, CDR2 YYEEEE. The CDR3 has 15 residues. CDR3 loop: CANSSGTGFHYGYTF. The DNA of the CDR3 is TGTGCCAACAGCTCCGGGACAGGGTTCCACTATGGCTACACCTTC.

This clonotype has at least ten counts. The chain has TRBV12-3 or TRBV12-4 and TRBJ2-7; tentatively, D is TRBD2 (5 bases). Trimming removed 3 bases at V and 4 bases at J, with 16 bases between. The CDR3 consists of 15 residues. The CDR3 bases are TGTGCCAGCAGTTTGCGGCGAGGGCCGAAGTACGAGCAGTACTTC. Encoded protein: CASSLRRGPKYEQYF.

The V gene is TRBV27, the J gene TRBJ2-7; D call uncertain. Trimming cost V 2 bases and J 3 bases, with 8 bases left between them. Germline V gene lookup returns CDR1 MNHEY and CDR2 SMNVEV (reference sequence). The CDR3 runs to 13 residues. CDR3 sequence (DNA): TGTGCCAGCAGTTTAAACAGCTACTACGAGCAGTACTTC. Its translation is CASSLNSYYEQYF.